The 32 T cell receptor beta chains below come from one sample, sequenced in a study of T cells in Graves' hyperthyroidism and ophthalmopathy. Authors of the study amplified TCR beta CDR3 regions from RNA transcripts. The primer set for the first-round RT-PCR of the TCR CDR3 was HTBI. MiXCR was run by TCRdb on the multiplex PCR reads, yielding one entry per CDR3 protein. The profile covers under 350,000 distinct CDR3 sequences, with about 18% appearing a single time and around 50% taken by the ten largest. Sequences were obtained from blood. The receptors were sampled from a woman aged 45-60 years with Graves' hyperthyroidism.

This clonotype was detected only a few times. The CDR3 loop reads CAWSQLGEQFF. CDR3 sequence (DNA): TGTGCCTGGAGTCAACTAGGTGAGCAGTTCTTC. V gene TRBV30 combines with J gene TRBJ2-1; the D gene is possibly TRBD2 (5 bases). Germline V gene sequence: CDR1 GTSNPN, CDR2 SVGIG (reference sequence). The CDR3 extends over 11 amino acids. The V end was cut by 2 bases, the J end by 9 bases, with 8 bases between.

The sample holds many counts of this clonotype. This chain uses TRBV6-1 with TRBJ2-3; either TRBD1 or TRBD2 may supply D (7 bases each). The germline V gene has CDR1 MNHNS and CDR2 SASEGT. V was trimmed by 3 bases and J by 2 bases, leaving 15 bases between them. The CDR3 sequence is 16 residues long. The CDR3 here is CASSDPSGGATDTQYF. In nucleotides, the CDR3 is TGTGCCAGCAGTGATCCTTCAGGGGGGGCCACAGATACGCAGTATTTT.

The V and J genes are TRBV11-2 and TRBJ1-4, with D perhaps matching TRBD1 (5 bases). V shed 8 bases and J shed 7 bases, with 17 bases lying between them. Germline V gene sequence: CDR1 SGHAT, CDR2 FQNNGV. There are 14 residues in the CDR3. CDR3 region: CASQRGRESEKLFF. The CDR3 nucleotides are TGTGCCAGCCAAAGGGGAAGGGAAAGTGAAAAACTGTTTTTT.

The chain carries TRBV6-4 and TRBJ2-3; 8 positions match TRBD2. Trimming cost V 0 bases and J 0 bases; bases outside gene matches: 2. In germline, CDR1 is MRHNA, CDR2 SNTAGT. The CDR3 spans 16 residues. CDR3 sequence reads: CASSDSSGGSTDTQYF. In DNA form, the CDR3 reads TGTGCCAGCAGTGACTCGTCGGGGGGGAGCACAGATACGCAGTATTTT.

At least ten counts were recorded for this clonotype. V usage is TRBV7-9 and J usage is TRBJ2-1; a possible D gene is TRBD2 (6 bases). The V gene lost 5 bases and the J gene lost 2 bases, with 16 bases spanning the gap. The CDR3 runs to 16 residues. The germline CDR1 and CDR2 sequences are SEHNR and FQNEAQ (reference sequence). The CDR3 loop is CASSPGRGPTYNEQFF. The CDR3 DNA reads TGTGCCAGCAGCCCTGGGCGGGGACCGACCTACAATGAGCAGTTCTTC. The complete variable domain, with remaining parts taken from reference TRBV7-9 and TRBJ2-1, reads DTGVSQNPRHKITKRGQNVTFRCDPISEHNRLYWYRQTLGQGPEFLTYFQNEAQLEKSRLLSDRFSAERPKGSFSTLEIQRTEQGDSAMYLCASSPGRGPTYNEQFFGPGTRLTVL.

A few counts support this clonotype. The chain carries TRBV5-6 and TRBJ2-7; TRBD1 might be the D (6 bases). CDR3 length: 13 amino acids. Germline CDR1 SGHDT, CDR2 YYEEEE. The V end was cut by 2 bases, the J end by 4 bases, with 10 bases between. This CDR3 reads CASSLQGVYEQYV. Written as DNA, the CDR3 is TGTGCCAGCAGCTTACAGGGAGTTTACGAGCAGTACGTC.

In this sample, this clonotype turned up a few times. The rearrangement links TRBV3-1 to TRBJ2-3; D not resolved. The CDR3 covers 15 residues. Germline CDR1 is LGHDT and CDR2 is YNNKEL (reference sequence). Trimming removed 4 bases from V and 1 base from J, with 12 bases in between. For the CDR3, the DNA is TGTGCCAGCAGCCCTCGGTGGTCCCGCACAGATACGCAGTATTTT. It encodes CASSPRWSRTDTQYF.

Many counts were recorded for this clonotype. The chain is built from TRBV6-1 and TRBJ2-3; D gene uncertain. CDR1 MNHNS and CDR2 SASEGT come from the germline V gene. The CDR3 runs to 14 residues. Trimming removed 7 bases from V and 2 bases from J, with 13 bases in between. For the CDR3, the DNA is TGTGCCAGCATTTCCCCGCCAGCCACAGATACGCAGTATTTT. This gives the protein CASISPPATDTQYF.

The chain uses TRBV6-1 and TRBJ2-1; D is perhaps TRBD2 (5 bases). CDR1 is MNHNS and CDR2 is SASEGT in the germline V gene. The CDR3 covers 16 residues. The germline V and J ends were trimmed by 4 bases and 0 bases, with 13 bases remaining between them. In DNA, the CDR3 is TGTGCCAGCAGTGTTTCTAGCTTGAGCTCCTACAATGAGCAGTTCTTC. Translated: CASSVSSLSSYNEQFF.

The chain joins TRBV5-1 to TRBJ2-5; no clear D gene. Germline loops: CDR1 SGHRS, CDR2 YFSETQ. The length of the CDR3 is 14 residues. Trimming cost V 4 bases and J 5 bases, with 15 bases left between them. The CDR3 region is CASSLNIVGETQYF. In DNA, the CDR3 is TGCGCCAGCAGCCTCAACATTGTTGGGGAGACCCAGTACTTC.

This clonotype has a count of ten or more. The rearrangement uses TRBV28 and TRBJ2-5; 8 bases match TRBD2. This CDR3 has 15 residues. Germline CDR1 is MDHEN and CDR2 is SYDVKM. V lost 8 bases and J lost 2; bases outside the gene matches: 10. CDR3 in DNA: TGTGCCAGCCTCTCGGGAGCGGGGGTACAAGAGACCCAGTACTTC. It encodes CASLSGAGVQETQYF.

This clonotype was found a few times. The chain combines TRBV19 with TRBJ2-3; a possible D gene is TRBD2 (6 bases). V was pared by 2 bases and J by 6 bases, with 18 bases between. The CDR3 extends over 16 amino acids. CDR1 is LNHDA and CDR2 is SQIVND in the germline V gene (reference sequence). The DNA of the CDR3 is TGTGCCAGTAGTATATCTAGCGCGGCCAGGGCGGATACGCAGTATTTT. It encodes CASSISSAARADTQYF.

The V call is TRBV13, the J call TRBJ2-5, with a weak D call TRBD2 (6 bases). The CDR3 extends over 15 amino acids. Trimming stripped 5 bases from V and 4 bases from J, with 17 bases between. The germline V gene has CDR1 PRHDT and CDR2 FYEKMQ (reference sequence). The CDR3 spells CASSIMAGRVETQYF. DNA for the CDR3: TGTGCCAGCAGCATCATGGCGGGGCGGGTAGAGACCCAGTACTTC.

This clonotype was counted many times. V and J are TRBV2 and TRBJ2-7; no reliable D call. The V end lost 2 bases, the J end lost 1 base, and 12 bases lay between the germline ends. CDR1 SNHLY and CDR2 FYNNEI come from the germline V gene. CDR3 length: 15 residues. Here the CDR3 reads CASSEWPRFSYEQYF. CDR3 nucleotides: TGTGCCAGCAGTGAATGGCCACGGTTTTCCTACGAGCAGTACTTC.

The chain couples TRBV6-1 to TRBJ2-1; D possibly corresponds to TRBD2 (5 bases). CDR3 length: 12 amino acids. The germline V gene has CDR1 MNHNS and CDR2 SASEGT. V was shortened by 8 bases and J by 6 bases, with 11 bases between the two germline ends. The CDR3 DNA follows: TGTGCCAGCTCGGGGAGATCCAATGAGCAGTTCTTC. Amino acid sequence: CASSGRSNEQFF.

This chain links TRBV19 with TRBJ2-1, with no clear D. V lost 8 bases, J lost 9 bases, and 17 bases lay in between. Per the germline V gene, CDR1 is LNHDA and CDR2 is SQIVND (reference sequence). This CDR3 contains 13 residues. CDR3 DNA: TGTGCCAGTCATCAGTCCGCAAAGAGTGAGCAGTTCTTC. Its protein product is CASHQSAKSEQFF. Full variable domain (outside the CDR3, taken from reference TRBV19 and TRBJ2-1): DGGITQSPKYLFRKEGQNVTLSCEQNLNHDAMYWYRQDPGQGLRLIYYSQIVNDFQKGDIAEGYSVSREKKESFPLTVTSAQKNPTAFYLCASHQSAKSEQFFGPGTRLTVL.

This clonotype appeared many times. The chain employs TRBV29-1 and TRBJ1-1; 9 bases align to TRBD1. The CDR3 runs to 15 residues. The junction had 10 bases not matched to a gene; V was cut back by 4 bases and J by 4 bases. Germline V gene lookup returns CDR1 SQVTM and CDR2 ANQGSEA. The CDR3 region has the DNA TGCAGCGTTGTCCCCCAGGGGACAGGGCTCACTGAAGCTTTCTTT. It codes for CSVVPQGTGLTEAFF.

This clonotype was picked up many times. The chain recombines TRBV12-3 or TRBV12-4 with TRBJ2-3, with 8 bases lining up with TRBD1. The CDR3 totals 16 residues. The V segment lost 5 bases and the J segment 2 bases; nucleotides outside the gene matches: 9. CDR3 loop: CASSPVETGVTDTQYF. CDR3 coding DNA: TGTGCCAGCAGTCCAGTTGAGACAGGGGTCACAGATACGCAGTATTTT.

Only a few counts were recorded for this clonotype. The chain has TRBV29-1 and TRBJ2-5; D unclear. The CDR3 contains 13 residues. The germline gives CDR1 SQVTM, CDR2 ANQGSEA. Trimming removed 3 bases from V and 2 bases from J, with 10 bases in between. The CDR3 DNA is TGCAGCGTTGAGGGTAGACTGCAAGAGACCCAGTACTTC. It specifies CSVEGRLQETQYF.

This clonotype was counted between two and nine times. This chain uses TRBV12-3 or TRBV12-4 with TRBJ1-5; TRBD1 matches at 10 bases. The V gene end was trimmed by 2 bases and the J gene end by 5 bases; junction bases not matched to a gene: 9. This CDR3 has 17 residues. CDR3 DNA sequence: TGTGCCAGCAGTTTACAGTGGGGACAGGGGACCCATCAGCCCCAGCATTTT. Translating it yields CASSLQWGQGTHQPQHF.

This clonotype was seen only a few times. This chain uses TRBV28 with TRBJ1-6; D gene uncertain. V was clipped by 4 bases and J by 7 bases, with 11 bases between them. This CDR3 is built from 14 residues. CDR1 is MDHEN and CDR2 is SYDVKM in the germline V gene. CDR3 DNA: TGTGCCAGCAGTTATGAGAGGGAGAATTCACCCCTCCACTTT. Translation: CASSYERENSPLHF. Full variable domain (missing parts from reference TRBV28 and TRBJ1-6): DVKVTQSSRYLVKRTGEKVFLECVQDMDHENMFWYRQDPGLGLRLIYFSYDVKMKEKGDIPEGYSVSREKKERFSLILESASTNQTSMYLCASSYERENSPLHFGNGTRLTVT.

This clonotype showed up just a few times. The rearrangement links TRBV15 to TRBJ2-5; D may match TRBD1 or TRBD2 (6 bases each). Germline V CDR1 and CDR2: LNHNV, YYDKDF (reference sequence). V gave up 3 bases and J gave up 0 bases, with 11 bases separating them. This CDR3 is 15 amino acids long. The CDR3 region is CATSRRRGYQETQYF. The CDR3 DNA is TGTGCCACCAGCAGGAGGAGGGGGTACCAAGAGACCCAGTACTTC.

Many counts were recorded for this clonotype. The V call is TRBV5-1, the J call TRBJ2-1; 7 bases are shared with TRBD2. V lost 3 bases and J lost 9; bases outside the gene matches: 12. The CDR3 covers 15 residues. CDR1 and CDR2 (germline): SGHRS, YFSETQ. This CDR3 reads CASSSGTTTAGEQFF. CDR3 sequence (DNA): TGCGCCAGCAGCTCCGGGACTACAACGGCAGGTGAGCAGTTCTTC.

This clonotype came up many times. J is TRBJ2-2 and V is TRBV18; tentatively, D is TRBD1 (6 bases). This CDR3 has 17 amino acids. Germline loops: CDR1 KGHSH, CDR2 LQKENI. V was clipped by 4 bases and J by 2 bases, with 17 bases between them. The CDR3 sequence is CASSRRDTDLNTGELFF. CDR3 bases: TGTGCCAGCTCACGACGGGACACCGACCTAAACACCGGGGAGCTGTTTTTT.

Ten or more counts support this clonotype. The genes are TRBV3-1 and TRBJ2-2; 8 bases line up with TRBD2. The CDR3 contains 15 residues. CDR1 is LGHDT and CDR2 is YNNKEL in the germline V gene (reference sequence). The J segment lost 7 bases and the V segment lost 2 bases, leaving 6 bases of the junction unmatched. CDR3: CASSQRAGAGGELFF. In DNA form, the CDR3 reads TGTGCCAGCAGCCAAAGAGCGGGGGCGGGCGGGGAGCTGTTTTTT.

This chain connects TRBV9 to TRBJ1-2, with 8 nucleotides matching TRBD1. CDR1 and CDR2 (germline): SGDLS, YYNGEE. The length of the CDR3 is 15 residues. V lost 0 bases and J lost 4; bases outside the gene matches: 5. The CDR3 sequence: CASSVGFDRGYGYTF. CDR3 in DNA: TGTGCCAGCAGCGTAGGGTTTGACAGGGGCTATGGCTACACCTTC.

This clonotype showed up just a few times. The chain uses TRBV11-2 and TRBJ1-2; TRBD1 matches at 12 bases. The germline V gene has CDR1 SGHAT and CDR2 FQNNGV. The ends lost 3 bases at V and 6 bases at J; junction bases unmatched: 11. The length of the CDR3 is 17 residues. The CDR3 nucleotides are TGTGCCAGCAGCTTGATGCCTTCCGGGACAGGGGGCGATGGCTACACCTTC. Encoded protein: CASSLMPSGTGGDGYTF.

V and J are TRBV2 and TRBJ2-3; D unclear. Per the germline V gene, CDR1 is SNHLY and CDR2 is FYNNEI. Trimming took 3 bases from V and 0 from J, leaving 7 bases between them. The CDR3 has 14 residues. The CDR3 coding sequence is TGTGCCAGCAGTGAGGGTCCTAGCACAGATACGCAGTATTTT. Protein sequence: CASSEGPSTDTQYF.

This clonotype has a count of ten or more. The chain links TRBV11-2 to TRBJ2-6, with 9 bases that match TRBD1. V dropped 5 bases and J dropped 4; count of bases not matched to a gene: 6. The CDR3 covers 16 residues. Per germline, CDR1 SGHAT and CDR2 FQNNGV. CDR3 sequence: CASSPRDRAGANVLTF. The CDR3 DNA follows: TGTGCCAGCAGCCCCCGGGACAGGGCCGGGGCCAACGTCCTGACTTTC.

This clonotype showed up many times. The gene calls are TRBV5-6 and TRBJ1-1; a possible D gene is TRBD1 (5 bases). This CDR3 spans 14 amino acids. The V end was cut by 4 bases, the J end by 0 bases, with 10 bases between. In germline, CDR1 is SGHDT, CDR2 YYEEEE. Written as DNA, the CDR3 is TGTGCCAGCAGCAAGGGACTCCTGAACACTGAAGCTTTCTTT. It codes for CASSKGLLNTEAFF.

The V and J genes are TRBV19 and TRBJ1-1; TRBD1 aligns across 7 bases. Germline CDR1 and CDR2: LNHDA and SQIVND (reference sequence). J was trimmed by 0 bases and V by 10 bases; bases with no gene match: 11. The CDR3 is 15 residues long. The CDR3 reads CATSLQGPMNTEAFF. CDR3 nucleotides: TGTGCCACCTCACTACAGGGGCCGATGAACACTGAAGCTTTCTTT.

Concerning this clonotype: One end of the junction varies from germline; a read error may be responsible. V gene TRBV5-1 combines with J gene TRBJ1-2; D remains ambiguous. The CDR3 is made up of 14 amino acids. The germline gives CDR1 SGHRS, CDR2 YFSETQ. The CDR3 sequence: CASSRDSLDYGYTF. CDR3 sequence (DNA): TGTGCCAGCAGCCGCGACTCCCTGGACTATGGCTACACCTTC.